This T cell receptor (beta chain) was retrieved from a study of CD4+ T cells in melanoma. Findings and caveats of the study: Neoantigen-specific CD4+ T cells in melanoma reportedly had diverse differentiation states. CD8+ T cell, macrophage and B cell function reportedly correlated with neoantigen-specific CD4+ T cells.

In its sample, this clone was seen once. What it binds is unknown. CDR1 GTSNPN and CDR2 SVGIG come from the germline V gene (reference sequence). After removal of 1 base from V and 1 base from J, the junction contained 6 bases not matched to a gene. The CDR3 consists of 16 residues. Clones were read by immunoSEQ multiplex PCR, and TCRdb kept only the in-frame ones, dropping some. Of 13,000 or so clones in the sample, 68% were seen once. The source is a human donor with melanoma. The sequenced sample was cells from a culture (not recorded whether cultured in vitro). The rearrangement links TRBV30 to TRBJ2-2; TRBD2 matches 7 bases. In nucleotides, the CDR3 is TGTGCCTGGAGTGGTCTGGGGAGGGAGAACACCGGGGAGCTGTTTTTT. Amino acids: CAWSGLGRENTGELFF.